This entry is about one TCR beta chain. TCRdb's copy holds only in-frame clones and misses some; the assay was immunoSEQ multiplex PCR. The table lists around 55,000 clones, more than 95% of them singletons. This sample is part of a study of control samples from healthy donors and cancer patients. V trimming: 6 bases; J trimming: 0 bases; junction bases outside the gene matches: 7. The CDR3 runs 16 residues. Germline V gene lookup returns CDR1 LNHDA and CDR2 SQIVND (reference sequence). The chain employs TRBV19 and TRBJ1-5, with 8 positions matching TRBD1. This clonotype was obtained from a woman aged 18-29 years in good health. The sequencing sample was made of blood. This CDR3 is CASRITGGRSNQPQHF. The CDR3 DNA follows: TGTGCCAGTAGGATTACAGGGGGGCGTAGCAATCAGCCCCAGCATTTT.